This TCR beta chain was identified during a study of identical twins. This CDR3 has 12 residues. Germline V CDR1 and CDR2: DFQATT, SNEGSKA (reference sequence). TCRdb re-called the 5' RACE reads with MiXCR, one entry per CDR3 protein. This table has hundreds of thousands of distinct CDR3 sequences, 20% to 30% appearing once. All of the donors were Caucasians in good health. These data also featured in a second study, about T cells expressing NK-cell markers. This second report adds: HCMV seropositivity marked most of the eight sequenced donors; one was seronegative. What restricted sorting to alpha-beta TCR T cells in several experiments was an anti-gamma-delta TCR antibody. Four of the donors also had these clonotypes leading their CD3+CD56-NKG2C+ fraction.

Sequenced input: CD4+ T cells sorted from blood. This receptor was identified in a woman aged 18-30 years in good health. The V call is TRBV20-1, the J call TRBJ2-7, with TRBD2 matching over 8 bases. Here the CDR3 DNA reads TGCAGAAGTAGCGGGGCCTCCTACGAGCAGTACTTC. This gives the protein CRSSGASYEQYF.